This entry lists 27 T cell receptor beta chains sequenced from one sample in a study of blood T cell repertoires in COVID-19. Using immunoSEQ multiplex PCR, the repertoire was profiled, and TCRdb retains in-frame clones only, with some absent. The top ten hold about 2% of the sample, which has roughly 500,000 clones, around 89% seen once. The material sequenced was PBMCs or T cells enriched from blood (not recorded which). The receptors shown here come from a woman aged 35 to 49 who had recovered from COVID-19.

The chain couples TRBV10-3 to TRBJ1-2, with a possible D match to TRBD1 (5 bases). The germline V and J ends were trimmed by 6 bases and 2 bases, with 7 bases remaining between them. Germline loops: CDR1 ENHRY, CDR2 SYGVKD. The CDR3 totals 12 residues. The chain's CDR3 is CAIRQDNYGYTF. CDR3 bases: TGTGCCATCAGACAGGACAACTATGGCTACACCTTC.

This rearrangement joins TRBV27 to TRBJ2-3, with 7 bases fitting TRBD2. The ends lost 5 bases at V and 4 bases at J; junction bases unmatched: 15. Per germline, CDR1 MNHEY and CDR2 SMNVEV (reference sequence). The CDR3 sequence is 17 residues long. The CDR3 loop is CASSPLEKWEGSDTQYF. DNA of the CDR3: TGTGCCAGCAGTCCCCTAGAGAAATGGGAGGGATCAGATACGCAGTATTTT.

The chain uses TRBV27 and TRBJ2-7; 9 nucleotides line up with TRBD1. Germline-derived CDR1 and CDR2 are MNHEY and SMNVEV (reference sequence). After removal of 5 bases from V and 5 bases from J, the junction contained 7 bases not matched to a gene. The CDR3 consists of 14 residues. CDR3 in DNA: TGTGCCAGCAGTAAAGTCGGGACAGGGAACGAGCAGTACTTC. The encoded protein is CASSKVGTGNEQYF.

This clone was detected once. The chain couples TRBV14 to TRBJ2-1, with 10 bases matching TRBD2. The CDR3 totals 15 residues. J gave up 2 bases and V 6 bases, and 4 bases lay outside the gene matches. Germline V gene sequence: CDR1 SGHDN, CDR2 FVKESK. CDR3 DNA: TGTGCCAGCAGGGGTACTAGCGGGGCCTACAATGAGCAGTTCTTC. Translated, it gives CASRGTSGAYNEQFF.

This sequence joins TRBV12-5 and TRBJ2-1; 16 nucleotides align to TRBD2. The ends lost 10 bases at V and 2 bases at J; junction bases unmatched: 11. The germline V gene has CDR1 LGHNT and CDR2 FRNRAP. The CDR3 runs to 18 residues. CDR3 coding DNA: TGTGCTACTCATCCGGGGACTAGCGGGAGGGCCGCCTACAATGAGCAGTTCTTC. Translated: CATHPGTSGRAAYNEQFF.

The V gene is TRBV11-2, the J gene TRBJ2-1, with 7 nucleotides matching TRBD1. The germline V gene encodes CDR1 SGHAT and CDR2 FQNNGV. The CDR3 totals 15 residues. With V trimmed by 5 bases and J by 4 bases, 8 bases remained unmatched. The CDR3 loop is CASSPGTVFYNEQFF. CDR3 nucleotide sequence: TGTGCCAGCAGCCCCGGGACAGTCTTTTACAATGAGCAGTTCTTC.

DNA of the CDR3: TGTGCCAGCAGCTTAGCAGTCGAGGCGGAGGAGCTGTTTTTT. This codes for CASSLAVEAEELFF. V and J are TRBV7-9 and TRBJ2-2, with unresolved D. The germline CDR1 and CDR2 sequences are SEHNR and FQNEAQ (reference sequence). Trimming cost V 0 bases and J 10 bases, with 12 bases left between them. The CDR3 totals 14 residues.

The chain uses TRBV14 and TRBJ1-2; D is perhaps TRBD1 (5 bases). Trimming took 3 bases from V and 4 from J, leaving 15 bases between them. The germline gives CDR1 SGHDN, CDR2 FVKESK. The CDR3 consists of 15 residues. The CDR3 coding sequence is TGTGCCAGCAGCCAGCTTGCGGGGGAGGGCTATGGCTACACCTTC. Its protein product is CASSQLAGEGYGYTF.

The chain combines TRBV5-8 with TRBJ2-7; 12 bases match TRBD2. Trimming at V came to 4 bases and at J to 3 bases, leaving 5 bases not matched to a gene. CDR1 and CDR2 (germline): SGHTS, YDEGEE. The CDR3 covers 15 residues. The CDR3 region has the DNA TGTGCCAGCAGCCTAGGACTAGCGGGGCACTACGAGCAGTACTTC. Amino acids: CASSLGLAGHYEQYF.

The rearrangement uses TRBV9 and TRBJ2-5, with 7 bases matching TRBD2. The length of the CDR3 is 16 residues. Germline trimming cut 3 bases from V and 5 bases from J; bases unmatched to any gene: 13. Germline V gene sequence: CDR1 SGDLS, CDR2 YYNGEE. CDR3 coding DNA: TGTGCCAGCAGCGCCACCCCCTGGGCGGGAGAGGAGACCCAGTACTTC. Translating it yields CASSATPWAGEETQYF.

The V call is TRBV7-8, the J call TRBJ1-1; 7 nucleotides line up with TRBD1. The CDR3 length is 15 residues. With V trimmed by 3 bases and J by 2 bases, 6 bases remained unmatched. Germline CDR1 is SGHVS and CDR2 is FQNEAQ. The CDR3 DNA is TGTGCCAGCAGCTTTGGGGGGACAGCCAACACTGAAGCTTTCTTT. It specifies CASSFGGTANTEAFF.

This sequence joins TRBV5-1 and TRBJ2-3; TRBD2 is a possible D gene (7 bases). The CDR3 has 16 residues. Germline V gene data show CDR1 as SGHRS and CDR2 as YFSETQ. V was clipped by 7 bases and J by 4 bases, with 22 bases between them. The CDR3, as DNA: TGCGCCAGCCACGCGGCTACAGGGACTATTGCAGATACGCAGTATTTT. Protein sequence: CASHAATGTIADTQYF.

This chain connects TRBV9 to TRBJ1-4, with a weak D call TRBD1 (6 bases). This CDR3 spans 15 amino acids. V shed 2 bases and J shed 5 bases, with 13 bases lying between them. Germline CDR1 is SGDLS and CDR2 is YYNGEE. DNA for the CDR3: TGTGCCAGCAGCGTTGGTGGACAGAGAAATGAAAAACTGTTTTTT. Amino acid sequence: CASSVGGQRNEKLFF.

The CDR3 sequence: CASSPVFDTEAFF. The CDR3 DNA reads TGTGCCAGCAGTCCAGTATTCGACACTGAAGCTTTCTTT. The genes are TRBV6-5 and TRBJ1-1; D is ambiguous. Trimming took 5 bases from V and 3 from J, leaving 10 bases between them. Germline CDR1 reads MNHEY; CDR2 reads SVGAGI. The CDR3 spans 13 residues.

The J gene is TRBJ2-3, the V gene TRBV7-7; 10 positions agree with TRBD2. This CDR3 has 19 residues. V trimming: 5 bases; J trimming: 2 bases; junction bases outside the gene matches: 16. Germline loops: CDR1 SSHAT, CDR2 FNYEAQ (reference sequence). CDR3: CASSLRLGRLAGDTDTQYF. The CDR3 bases are TGTGCCAGCAGCCTCCGCCTGGGTCGGCTAGCGGGAGACACAGATACGCAGTATTTT.

The genes are TRBV11-3 and TRBJ2-2, with 11 bases identical to TRBD2. Losses at the gene ends were 5 bases for V and 4 bases for J; bases not matched to a gene: 3. Per the germline V gene, CDR1 is SGHNT and CDR2 is YENEEA. This CDR3 comprises 15 residues. CDR3 loop: CASSLTSGTTGELFF. In nucleotides, the CDR3 is TGTGCCAGCAGCCTGACTAGCGGGACCACCGGGGAGCTGTTTTTT.

The rearrangement links TRBV7-8 to TRBJ2-7; TRBD2 agrees at 12 bases. The CDR3 runs to 19 residues. V gave up 3 bases and J gave up 0 bases; unmatched junction bases: 12. Germline V CDR1 and CDR2: SGHVS, FQNEAQ. CDR3 region: CASSFVRTSGTYFSYEQYF. CDR3 nucleotides: TGTGCCAGCAGCTTCGTTCGGACTAGCGGGACCTACTTCTCCTACGAGCAGTACTTC.

The chain has TRBV7-2 and TRBJ2-7, with 7 nucleotides matching TRBD2. This CDR3 spans 16 amino acids. The ends lost 0 bases at V and 2 bases at J; junction bases unmatched: 7. The germline CDR1 and CDR2 sequences are SGHTA and FQGNSA. The CDR3 DNA reads as TGTGCCAGCAGCTTAGCCCTCGCTAGCGGACCCTACGAGCAGTACTTC. It yields the protein CASSLALASGPYEQYF.

The V and J genes are TRBV18 and TRBJ1-3; 8 nucleotides match TRBD1. Germline V gives CDR1 KGHSH, CDR2 LQKENI. CDR3 size: 17 residues. Losses at the gene ends were 1 base for V and 4 bases for J; bases not matched to a gene: 9. The CDR3 loop is CASSPLGSGGLGNTIYF. CDR3 in DNA: TGTGCCAGCTCACCACTGGGATCAGGGGGCCTCGGAAACACCATATATTTT.

V is TRBV27 and J is TRBJ2-1, with TRBD2 matching over 12 bases. The CDR3 loop spans 16 amino acids. Germline V gives CDR1 MNHEY, CDR2 SMNVEV (reference sequence). The ends lost 3 bases at V and 3 bases at J; junction bases unmatched: 3. CDR3 DNA: TGTGCCAGCAGTTTTACTAGCGGGAGGATCTACAATGAGCAGTTCTTC. Its protein product is CASSFTSGRIYNEQFF.

The rearrangement links TRBV18 to TRBJ2-5; D perhaps matches TRBD1 (6 bases). There are 12 residues in the CDR3. Between the trimmed V and J ends, which lost 4 bases and 5 bases, there was a span of 8 bases. Germline CDR1 and CDR2: KGHSH and LQKENI. In DNA, the CDR3 is TGTGCCAGCTCACTTCAGGGGGAGACCCAGTACTTC. As protein: CASSLQGETQYF.

The chain links TRBV10-3 to TRBJ2-7; the D is unclear. Trimming cost V 6 bases and J 0 bases, with 9 bases left between them. The length of the CDR3 is 13 residues. From germline, CDR1 is ENHRY and CDR2 SYGVKD. The CDR3 nucleotides read TGTGCCATCAGCCCCGACACCTCCTACGAGCAGTACTTC. Residues: CAISPDTSYEQYF.

V gene TRBV3-1 (or the pseudogene TRBV3-2) combines with J gene TRBJ1-6; 7 nucleotides line up with TRBD1. The CDR3 totals 15 residues. Trimming cost V 5 bases and J 6 bases; bases outside gene matches: 7. The germline CDR1 and CDR2 sequences are LGHDT and YNNKEL (reference sequence). This chain's CDR3 is CASSAPGGGNSPLHF. Written as DNA, the CDR3 is TGTGCCAGCAGCGCACCAGGGGGTGGTAATTCACCCCTCCACTTT.

This sequence joins TRBV24-1 and TRBJ1-2, with 12 positions matching TRBD1. There are 16 residues in the CDR3. Per the germline V gene, CDR1 is KGHDR and CDR2 is SFDVKD. The V gene end was trimmed by 4 bases and the J gene end by 4 bases; junction bases not matched to a gene: 6. CDR3 coding DNA: TGTGCCACCAGTGACCCCGGGACAGGGGGCCTCTATGGCTACACCTTC. It specifies CATSDPGTGGLYGYTF.

J is TRBJ2-3 and V is TRBV5-4; 8 positions match TRBD2. There are 17 residues in the CDR3. Trimming removed 4 bases from V and 0 bases from J; junction bases left unmatched: 10. CDR1 and CDR2 (germline): SGHNT, YYREEE (reference sequence). CDR3: CASSLPTSGHSTDTQYF. CDR3 nucleotides: TGTGCCAGCAGCCTCCCCACTAGCGGCCATAGCACAGATACGCAGTATTTT. Full variable domain (rest looked up from reference TRBV5-4 and TRBJ2-3): ETGVTQSPTHLIKTRGQQVTLRCSSQSGHNTVSWYQQALGQGPQFIFQYYREEENGRGNFPPRFSGLQFPNYSSELNVNALELDDSALYLCASSLPTSGHSTDTQYFGPGTRLTVL.

In its sample, this clone was seen a few times. This rearrangement joins TRBV7-9 to TRBJ2-6; TRBD1 is a possible D gene (5 bases). The V gene lost 5 bases and the J gene lost 0 bases, with 8 bases spanning the gap. Germline V lookup: CDR1 SEHNR, CDR2 FQNEAQ (reference sequence). The CDR3 is made up of 15 amino acids. The CDR3 nucleotides read TGTGCCAGCAGCATGACAGACTCTGGGGCCAACGTCCTGACTTTC. Amino acids: CASSMTDSGANVLTF.

V gene TRBV18 combines with J gene TRBJ1-1; 10 bases agree with TRBD1. CDR1 is KGHSH, CDR2 LQKENI, per germline. The CDR3 contains 16 residues. The J segment lost 6 bases and the V segment lost 6 bases, leaving 13 bases of the junction unmatched. CDR3 coding DNA: TGTGCCAGCTCCCCTCGGGGACAGGGGACCGGGCCTGAAGCTTTCTTT. Translated: CASSPRGQGTGPEAFF. Full variable domain (rest looked up from reference TRBV18 and TRBJ1-1): NAGVMQNPRHLVRRRGQEARLRCSPMKGHSHVYWYRQLPEEGLKFMVYLQKENIIDESGMPKERFSAEFPKEGPSILRIQQVVRGDSAAYFCASSPRGQGTGPEAFFGQGTRLTVV.